This entry describes one T cell receptor (beta chain). The second PCR ran about 6 to 11 cycles with a sample-barcoded 5' primer and J-beta primers. TCRdb independently ran MiXCR on the 5' RACE reads; one entry per CDR3 protein. The sample lists approximately 810,000 distinct CDR3 sequences; roughly 26% were seen once. The V and J ends lost 2 bases and 7 bases respectively, with 8 bases between them. Germline V gene data show CDR1 as ENHRY and CDR2 as SYGVKD. This CDR3 region has 12 residues. The entry originates in a study of blood T cells in healthy people across ages. The sequence came from a woman older than 75 in good health. Sequencing was carried out using blood. The chain combines TRBV10-3 with TRBJ1-2, with no clear D. CDR3 residues: CAISELGVGYTF. The CDR3 DNA reads as TGTGCCATCAGTGAGCTTGGGGTTGGCTACACCTTC.